This is a list of T cell receptor beta chains from one sample in a study of blood T cell repertoires in COVID-19. TCRdb keeps only in-frame clones here, not all; method: immunoSEQ multiplex PCR. The data show tens of thousands of clones, about 86% seen once. Input material: peripheral blood. The source is a man in his fifties or sixties with active COVID-19. CDR3s include the opening cysteine and the closing phenylalanine or tryptophan. D genes are given only for firm matches. Rows give clone size only sometimes, using once, few, many, or a class for an expanded clone.

v_gene,abundance,d_gene,j_gene,CDR3nt,CDR3aa
TRBV4-1,.,TRBD2,TRBJ2-1,TGCGCCAGCAGCCAAGATTTTTGGCAGGGGACTAGCGGATCTGAGCAGTTCTTC,CASSQDFWQGTSGSEQFF
TRBV5-4,.,.,TRBJ2-3,TGTGCCAGCAGCTTGGATGCCAGGGACATAGATACGCAGTATTTT,CASSLDARDIDTQYF
TRBV12-1,.,.,TRBJ1-6,TGTGCCAGCAGCTCCCAACAGGGAAGGAATTCACCCCTCCACTTT,CASSSQQGRNSPLHF
TRBV27,.,TRBD2,TRBJ2-2,TGTGCCAGCACCCCCAGCGGGAGGGCCAGAGCCGGGGAGCTGTTTTTT,CASTPSGRARAGELFF
TRBV7-2,.,.,TRBJ1-5,TGTGCCAGCAGCTCCGTAGCAACTCAGCCCCAGCATTTT,CASSSVATQPQHF
TRBV5-6,.,TRBD2,TRBJ2-3,TGTGCCAGCAGCTTATTCGGAGCGGGGGGGCCGTTGGATACGCAGTATTTT,CASSLFGAGGPLDTQYF
TRBV6-1,.,.,TRBJ1-3,TGTGCCAGCAGTGAAACCCAGGGGTATGGAAACACCATATATTTT,CASSETQGYGNTIYF
TRBV10-1,.,.,TRBJ1-6,TGCGCCAGCAGTCAAAGCCGCCGAGGGAATTCACCCCTCCACTTT,CASSQSRRGNSPLHF
TRBV27,.,TRBD1,TRBJ1-1,TGTGCCAGCAGTCCCGACACAGGGGTTGTAACTGAAGCTTTCTTT,CASSPDTGVVTEAFF
TRBV5-1,.,.,TRBJ1-4,TGCGCCAGCAGCTTGGGGCAGAATAATGAAAAACTGTTTTTT,CASSLGQNNEKLFF
TRBV9,once,.,TRBJ2-2,TGTGCCAGCAGCCACCGGTCAGGGGCCGGGGAGCTGTTTTTT,CASSHRSGAGELFF
TRBV7-2,few,.,TRBJ1-4,TGTGCCAGCAGCCCGCAGGGGCCCAGGCTTAATGAAAAACTGTTTTTT,CASSPQGPRLNEKLFF
TRBV5-1,.,.,TRBJ2-3,TGCGCCAGCAGCTTAACAGGGAGAAGCACAGATACGCAGTATTTT,CASSLTGRSTDTQYF
TRBV29-1,few,TRBD1,TRBJ2-2,TGCAGCGTTGAACCCATATCGACAGGGGGCTTCACCGGGGAGCTGTTTTTT,CSVEPISTGGFTGELFF
TRBV29-1,.,.,TRBJ2-2,TGCAGCGTTGCTAAAAGCTTGAACACCGGGGAGCTGTTTTTT,CSVAKSLNTGELFF
TRBV25-1,.,TRBD2,TRBJ2-5,TGTGCCAGCAGTGAATCTTTAGCGGGAGCTGAGACCCAGTACTTC,CASSESLAGAETQYF
TRBV7-9,.,.,TRBJ1-2,TGTGCCAGCAGCTCCCGGGGGGGGGCCCGTTTTGGAGGCTACACCTTC,CASSSRGGARFGGYTF
TRBV2,.,TRBD2,TRBJ2-3,TGTGCCAGCAGACACGGGACTAGCGGGGCAGATACGCAGTATTTT,CASRHGTSGADTQYF
TRBV19,once,TRBD1,TRBJ2-5,TGTGCCAGTAGTATTCGCCGGGACAGCCAAGAGACCCAGTACTTC,CASSIRRDSQETQYF
TRBV2,.,.,TRBJ2-5,TGTGCCAGCGGGAGGTCCGGGTACCAAGAGACCCAGTACTTC,CASGRSGYQETQYF
TRBV15,.,.,TRBJ2-1,TGTGCCACCAGCAGGGACTTTGGTGAGCAGTTCTTC,CATSRDFGEQFF
TRBV14,.,.,TRBJ1-1,TGTGCCAGCAGCCAAGAGAGGCTCCCGGGGACTGAAGCTTTCTTT,CASSQERLPGTEAFF
TRBV3-1/TRBV3-2,.,.,TRBJ2-3,TGTGCCAGCAGCCAAGGAACGCTAGCGAATACAGATACGCAGTATTTT,CASSQGTLANTDTQYF
TRBV7-8,once,.,TRBJ2-7,TGTGCCAGCAGCTTAGACTACTTCCTATACGAGCAGTACTTC,CASSLDYFLYEQYF
TRBV19,.,.,TRBJ1-6,TGTGCCAGTAGTCAGTGGGGGCGAGGGAATTCACCCCTCCACTTT,CASSQWGRGNSPLHF
TRBV20-1,.,TRBD2,TRBJ2-5,TGCAGGGCGACTAGCGGGGAGACCCAGTACTTC,CRATSGETQYF
TRBV10-2,.,TRBD2,TRBJ2-7,TGCGCCAGCAGTGAGACTAGCGGGGGTGAGAGCTCCTACGAGCAGTACTTC,CASSETSGGESSYEQYF
TRBV4-2,.,TRBD2,TRBJ2-3,TGTGCCAGCAGCACCCGGGCGGACAGACTAGCGGGAGGGGGGACAGATACGCAGTATTTT,CASSTRADRLAGGGTDTQYF
TRBV6-6,.,.,TRBJ1-5,TGTGCCAGCAGTTACTCGCGACATAGCAATCAGCCCCAGCATTTT,CASSYSRHSNQPQHF
TRBV3-1/TRBV3-2,.,.,TRBJ1-2,TGTGCCAGCAGCCACACGACAGGAAAGGCCACTAACTATGGCTACACCTTC,CASSHTTGKATNYGYTF
TRBV6-5,.,TRBD1,TRBJ2-7,TGTGCCAGCAGTTGGACAGGGGGACCCTACGAGCAGTACTTC,CASSWTGGPYEQYF
TRBV10-3,.,TRBD2,TRBJ2-7,TGTGCCATCAGTGACCGGGGGGAGGGACTGAAATCCGGGCAGTACTTC,CAISDRGEGLKSGQYF
TRBV27,.,TRBD2,TRBJ2-3,TGTGCCAGCAGTTTAAGCCTAGCGGCAGATACGCAGTATTTT,CASSLSLAADTQYF
TRBV27,.,TRBD1,TRBJ1-2,TGTGCCAGCACATGGGGACAGGGCGGTCTCTATGGCTACACCTTC,CASTWGQGGLYGYTF
TRBV9,.,TRBD2,TRBJ2-5,TGTGCCAGCAGTCATAGCGGGGGGGCTTTGGGAGAGACCCAGTACTTC,CASSHSGGALGETQYF
TRBV5-4,.,.,TRBJ2-3,TGTGCCAGCAGCCACACAGATACGCAGTATTTT,CASSHTDTQYF
TRBV2,.,.,TRBJ2-1,TGTGCCAGCAGGAAAGGGGAGGCCCCCTACAATGAGCAGTTCTTC,CASRKGEAPYNEQFF
TRBV11-3,.,TRBD2,TRBJ2-5,TGTGCCAGCAGCTATACCGGGACTAGCGGAAAAGAGACCCAGTACTTC,CASSYTGTSGKETQYF
TRBV5-1,.,.,TRBJ2-4,TGCGCCAGCAGCCCCGACGGGTCGGCCAAAAACATTCAGTACTTC,CASSPDGSAKNIQYF
TRBV6-1,.,TRBD2,TRBJ2-1,TGTGCCAGCAGTGAACTAGCGGGAGGGTCGAATGAGCAGTTCTTC,CASSELAGGSNEQFF
TRBV19,.,TRBD1,TRBJ2-2,TGTGCCAGTAGCCCTCCGGGACAGGCGAACACCGGGGAGCTGTTTTTT,CASSPPGQANTGELFF
TRBV25-1,.,TRBD2,TRBJ2-2,TGTGCCAGCAGCTCACCCCTCGTGGCGCGGGGGGGCACCGGGGAGCTGTTTTTT,CASSSPLVARGGTGELFF
TRBV5-6,once,TRBD2,TRBJ2-1,TGTGCCAGCAGCTTGAGGAGAGCGGGGGGCATCAATGAGCAGTTCTTC,CASSLRRAGGINEQFF
TRBV6-5,.,.,TRBJ1-2,TGTGCCAGCTCTAGCAGGGGCGTATTTCTCTATGGCTACACCTTC,CASSSRGVFLYGYTF
TRBV19,.,.,TRBJ1-1,TGTGCCAGTAGATTCGAGAGTATGAACACTGAAGCTTTCTTT,CASRFESMNTEAFF
TRBV4-1,.,.,TRBJ2-1,TGCGCCAGCAGCCTCAGGGGGGTCACCTACAATGAGCAGTTCTTC,CASSLRGVTYNEQFF
TRBV3-1/TRBV3-2,.,TRBD1,TRBJ1-1,TGTGCCAGCAGCCCAGGGGGCATGGATGAAGCTTTCTTT,CASSPGGMDEAFF
TRBV6-1,.,.,TRBJ2-6,TGTGCCAGCAGTGGCCGGGACGGGAGCTCTGGGGCCAACGTCCTGACTTTC,CASSGRDGSSGANVLTF
TRBV7-3,.,.,TRBJ2-1,TGTGCCAGCAGCTATGCTCAGGGGGGGCAGTTCTTC,CASSYAQGGQFF
TRBV18,.,.,TRBJ1-4,TGTGCCAGCTCACGATCCGCAACTGCAACTAATGAAAAACTGTTTTTT,CASSRSATATNEKLFF
TRBV11-2,.,.,TRBJ1-1,TGTGCCAGCAGCTTAGTACTAGGGTCCGCTGAAGCTTTCTTT,CASSLVLGSAEAFF
TRBV7-9,.,TRBD2,TRBJ2-7,TGTGCCAGCAGCTCTAGCGGGAGCTCCTACGAGCAGTACTTC,CASSSSGSSYEQYF
TRBV19,.,.,TRBJ2-1,TGTGCCAGTAGAGGACTAATTAGCTCCTACAATGAGCAGTTCTTC,CASRGLISSYNEQFF